This T cell receptor (beta chain) comes out of a study of OX40 agonist ivuxolimab in advanced cancers. V lost 4 bases to trimming and J lost 3 bases, with 15 bases between them. This CDR3 comprises 15 residues. CDR1 LGHNA and CDR2 YSLEER come from the germline V gene. The table came from immunoSEQ multiplex PCR; TCRdb's copy has only in-frame clones and leaves some out. Of approximately 18,000 clones in the sample, about 73% are singletons; the top ten hold 30% to 40%. The sequencing here drew on CD4+ or CD8+ T cells sorted from blood, taken in a trial of the OX40 agonist ivuxolimab. This chain joins TRBV4-3 and TRBJ1-1; no firm D call. The source of this sequence is an adult with an advanced solid tumor such as melanoma, head and neck, liver or kidney cancer. The CDR3 reads CASSLVRNRDTEAFF. The CDR3 DNA is TGCGCCAGCAGCCTTGTAAGGAATAGGGACACTGAAGCTTTCTTT.